This T cell receptor (beta chain) was recorded in a study of cytomegalovirus exposure and HLA in healthy donors. Concerning this clone itself: Antigen unknown.

Some clones are missing from TCRdb's copy, which holds only in-frame ones; the method was immunoSEQ multiplex PCR. The table records about 140,000 clones, over 90% of them present only once. Study results and limitations: Rare TCR sequences predominated, though certain public TCRs were found in many donors. The study listed roughly 150 cytomegalovirus-associated TCR beta chains.

The sequence derives from a man younger than 30 in good health and CMV-seropositive. The sample taken for sequencing was PBMCs.

CDR3 DNA sequence: TGCGCCAGCAGCCAAAACGGACAGGGAACTTATGGCTACACCTTC. Protein sequence: CASSQNGQGTYGYTF. V gene TRBV4-1 combines with J gene TRBJ1-2; 8 bases agree with TRBD1. The J segment lost 5 bases and the V segment lost 2 bases, leaving 7 bases of the junction unmatched. The CDR3 length is 15 residues. Germline-derived CDR1 and CDR2 are MGHRA and YSYEKL.